The 9 T cell receptor beta chains reported below all come from one sample, sequenced in a study of CD8 T cells in Susac syndrome. Random-hexamer reverse transcription was applied to roughly 0.5 to 1 ug RNA. TCRdb ran MiXCR on the immunoSEQ multiplex PCR reads and lists one entry per CDR3 protein. The sample shows tens of thousands of distinct CDR3 sequences, roughly 93% of them seen only once. The sequencing input was CD4+ T cells from PBMCs. These receptors came from a human donor with Susac syndrome.

The chain links TRBV7-9 to TRBJ2-2; 9 bases are a match to TRBD1. Germline lookup yields CDR1 SEHNR and CDR2 FQNEAQ (reference sequence). The V gene end was trimmed by 8 bases and the J gene end by 1 base; junction bases not matched to a gene: 2. The CDR3 spans 14 residues. DNA of the CDR3: TGTGCCAGCTGGGGACAGGGGAACACCGGGGAGCTGTTTTTT. This codes for CASWGQGNTGELFF.

The chain employs TRBV28 and TRBJ2-5, with D hard to call. CDR1 is MDHEN, CDR2 SYDVKM, per germline. Trimming cost V 2 bases and J 4 bases, with 11 bases left between them. The CDR3 length is 14 residues. CDR3 coding DNA: TGTGCCAGCAGTTTAAGAGTACGCGGAGAGACCCAGTACTTC. This codes for CASSLRVRGETQYF. The full variable domain, completed using reference TRBV28 and TRBJ2-5, is DVKVTQSSRYLVKRTGEKVFLECVQDMDHENMFWYRQDPGLGLRLIYFSYDVKMKEKGDIPEGYSVSREKKERFSLILESASTNQTSMYLCASSLRVRGETQYFGPGTRLLVL.

V and J are TRBV6-6 and TRBJ1-5; D might be TRBD1 (6 bases). The germline CDR1 and CDR2 sequences are MNHNY and SVGAGI (reference sequence). The CDR3 covers 12 residues. V gave up 7 bases and J gave up 7 bases, with 11 bases separating them. The CDR3 loop is CASNSRGQPQHF. The CDR3 coding sequence is TGTGCCAGCAACTCGAGGGGGCAGCCCCAGCATTTT.

This chain uses TRBV28 with TRBJ1-6; D unclear. The germline V gene encodes CDR1 MDHEN and CDR2 SYDVKM. The V end lost 6 bases, the J end lost 1 base, and 1 base lay between the germline ends. This CDR3 has 12 residues. As DNA, the CDR3 is TGTGCCAGCAGGTCCTATAATTCACCCCTCCACTTT. This translates into CASRSYNSPLHF.

This clonotype was counted once. The V gene is TRBV7-9, the J gene TRBJ1-5, with D hard to call. V lost 2 bases, J lost 0 bases, and 11 bases lay in between. Germline assignment: CDR1 SEHNR and CDR2 FQNEAQ (reference sequence). This CDR3 contains 16 residues. The CDR3 DNA follows: TGTGCCAGCAGCTTAACGACCGGGAATAGCAATCAGCCCCAGCATTTT. It is translated as CASSLTTGNSNQPQHF.

The chain couples TRBV7-9 to TRBJ2-5; D is possibly TRBD1 (5 bases). The CDR3 has 15 amino acids. V was cut by 2 bases and J by 0 bases, with 10 bases left in between. Per germline, CDR1 SEHNR and CDR2 FQNEAQ (reference sequence). In nucleotides, the CDR3 is TGTGCCAGCAGCTTATCAGGGTCCGACCAAGAGACCCAGTACTTC. It is translated as CASSLSGSDQETQYF.

The V and J genes are TRBV2 and TRBJ2-1; TRBD1 is a possible D gene (6 bases). CDR1 is SNHLY, CDR2 FYNNEI, per germline. The CDR3 extends over 17 amino acids. The V end was cut by 6 bases, the J end by 2 bases, with 20 bases between. CDR3 nucleotides: TGTGCCAGCAGGAGAGGTGGGGGCGCGGGCACCTACAATGAGCAGTTCTTC. The encoded protein is CASRRGGGAGTYNEQFF.

The genes are TRBV12-3 or TRBV12-4 and TRBJ1-2, with D perhaps matching TRBD1 (5 bases). The germline V and J ends were trimmed by 5 bases and 5 bases, with 9 bases remaining between them. The CDR3 spans 12 residues. The DNA of the CDR3 is TGTGCCAGCAGTGCCCGGGGGTATGGCTACACCTTC. Protein product: CASSARGYGYTF.

The J gene is TRBJ2-7, the V gene TRBV28, with unresolved D. The V and J ends lost 2 bases and 0 bases respectively, with 14 bases between them. The CDR3 is made up of 16 amino acids. Germline CDR1 reads MDHEN; CDR2 reads SYDVKM. CDR3 coding DNA: TGTGCCAGCAGTTTAGCCTGGGCTACTCGCTCCTACGAGCAGTACTTC. This sequence encodes CASSLAWATRSYEQYF. The full variable domain, in which reference TRBV28 and TRBJ2-7 provide the parts outside the CDR3, is DVKVTQSSRYLVKRTGEKVFLECVQDMDHENMFWYRQDPGLGLRLIYFSYDVKMKEKGDIPEGYSVSREKKERFSLILESASTNQTSMYLCASSLAWATRSYEQYFGPGTRLTVT.